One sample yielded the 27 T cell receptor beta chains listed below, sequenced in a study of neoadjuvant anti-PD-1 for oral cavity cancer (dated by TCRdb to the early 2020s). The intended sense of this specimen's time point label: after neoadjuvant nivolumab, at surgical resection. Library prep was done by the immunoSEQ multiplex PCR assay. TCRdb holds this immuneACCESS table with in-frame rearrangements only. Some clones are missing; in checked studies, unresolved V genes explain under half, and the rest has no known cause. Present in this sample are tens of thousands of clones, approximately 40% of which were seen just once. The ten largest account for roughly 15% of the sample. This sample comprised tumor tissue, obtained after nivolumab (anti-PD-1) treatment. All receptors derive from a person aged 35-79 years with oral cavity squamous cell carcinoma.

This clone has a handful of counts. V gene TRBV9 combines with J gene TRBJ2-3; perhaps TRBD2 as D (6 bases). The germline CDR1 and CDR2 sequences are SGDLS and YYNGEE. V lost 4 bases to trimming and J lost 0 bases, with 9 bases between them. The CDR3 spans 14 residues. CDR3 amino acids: CASSFGTSTDTQYF. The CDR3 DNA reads TGTGCCAGCAGCTTCGGGACTAGCACAGATACGCAGTATTTT. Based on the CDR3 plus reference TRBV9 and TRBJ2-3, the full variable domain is DSGVTQTPKHLITATGQRVTLRCSPRSGDLSVYWYQQSLDQGLQFLIQYYNGEERAKGNILERFSAQQFPDLHSELNLSSLELGDSALYFCASSFGTSTDTQYFGPGTRLTVL.

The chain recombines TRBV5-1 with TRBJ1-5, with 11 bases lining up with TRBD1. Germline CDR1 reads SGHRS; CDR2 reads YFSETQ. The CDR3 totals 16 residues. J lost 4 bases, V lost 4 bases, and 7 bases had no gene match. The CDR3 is CASSPEGQGGNQPQHF. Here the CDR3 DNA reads TGCGCCAGCAGCCCGGAGGGACAGGGGGGAAATCAGCCCCAGCATTTT.

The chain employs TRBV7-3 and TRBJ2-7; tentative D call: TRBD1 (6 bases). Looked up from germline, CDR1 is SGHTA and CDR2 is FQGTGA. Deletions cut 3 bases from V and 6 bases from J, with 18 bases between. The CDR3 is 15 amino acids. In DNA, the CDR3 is TGTGCCAGCAGCTTCCGTCCGACAGGCCATGGCGAGCAGTACTTC. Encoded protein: CASSFRPTGHGEQYF.

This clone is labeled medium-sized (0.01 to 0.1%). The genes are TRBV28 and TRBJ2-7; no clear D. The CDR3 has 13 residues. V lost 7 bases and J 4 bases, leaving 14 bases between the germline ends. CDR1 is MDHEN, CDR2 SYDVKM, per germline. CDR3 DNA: TGTGCCAGCAACCCTCAGCAGATGTACGAGCAGTACTTC. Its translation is CASNPQQMYEQYF.

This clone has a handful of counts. The CDR3: CASSLLQGYSNQPQHF. DNA of the CDR3: TGCGCCAGCAGCCTACTACAGGGGTATAGCAATCAGCCCCAGCATTTT. The chain employs TRBV4-1 and TRBJ1-5; TRBD1 matches 7 bases. V lost 4 bases to trimming and J lost 0 bases; unmatched junction nucleotides: 6. The CDR3 extends over 16 amino acids. Germline CDR1 is MGHRA and CDR2 is YSYEKL.

The DNA for the CDR3 is TGTGCCAGCAGCACCCGACAACCAACCGGGGAGCTGTTTTTT. Translating gives CASSTRQPTGELFF. The chain joins TRBV7-9 to TRBJ2-2, with D uncertain. The germline CDR1 and CDR2 sequences are SEHNR and FQNEAQ (reference sequence). The CDR3 totals 14 residues. Deletions cut 5 bases from V and 5 bases from J, with 12 bases between. The entire variable domain, with the rest obtained from reference TRBV7-9 and TRBJ2-2, is as follows: DTGVSQNPRHKITKRGQNVTFRCDPISEHNRLYWYRQTLGQGPEFLTYFQNEAQLEKSRLLSDRFSAERPKGSFSTLEIQRTEQGDSAMYLCASSTRQPTGELFFGEGSRLTVL.

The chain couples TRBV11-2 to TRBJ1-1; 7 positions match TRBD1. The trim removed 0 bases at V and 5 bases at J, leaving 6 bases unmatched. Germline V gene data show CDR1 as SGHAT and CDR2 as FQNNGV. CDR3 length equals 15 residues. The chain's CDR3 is CASSLEKTGKTEAFF. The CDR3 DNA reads TGTGCCAGCAGCTTAGAAAAGACAGGGAAAACTGAAGCTTTCTTT.

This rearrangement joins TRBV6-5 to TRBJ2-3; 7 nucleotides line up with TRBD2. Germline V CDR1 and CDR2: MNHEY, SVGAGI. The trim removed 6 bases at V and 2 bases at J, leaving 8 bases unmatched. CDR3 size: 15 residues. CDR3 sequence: CASSQLSGTTDTQYF. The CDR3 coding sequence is TGTGCCAGCAGCCAGCTCAGCGGGACCACAGATACGCAGTATTTT.

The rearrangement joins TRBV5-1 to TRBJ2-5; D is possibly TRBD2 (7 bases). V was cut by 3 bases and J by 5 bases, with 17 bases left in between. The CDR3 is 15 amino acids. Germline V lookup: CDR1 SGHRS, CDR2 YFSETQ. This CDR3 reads CASSSGHSGGETQYF. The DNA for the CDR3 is TGCGCCAGCAGCTCGGGACACTCCGGGGGGGAGACCCAGTACTTC.

The CDR3 bases are TGTGCCAAATCCCCGGACGGCAACACCGGGGAGCTGTTTTTT. Protein sequence: CAKSPDGNTGELFF. The gene calls are TRBV30 and TRBJ2-2; D gene unclear. The CDR3 extends over 14 amino acids. The germline CDR1 and CDR2 sequences are GTSNPN and SVGIG (reference sequence). With 8 bases removed from V and 2 bases from J, the gap between germline ends came to 15 bases.

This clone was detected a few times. The CDR3 reads CASSLAGRETQYF. The CDR3 bases are TGCGCCAGCAGCCTAGCGGGGCGAGAGACCCAGTACTTC. The V gene is TRBV5-1, the J gene TRBJ2-5, with 9 bases lining up with TRBD2. Germline V CDR1 and CDR2: SGHRS, YFSETQ. The CDR3 is made up of 13 amino acids. Unmatched junction bases numbered 2, after V lost 4 bases and J lost 4 bases.

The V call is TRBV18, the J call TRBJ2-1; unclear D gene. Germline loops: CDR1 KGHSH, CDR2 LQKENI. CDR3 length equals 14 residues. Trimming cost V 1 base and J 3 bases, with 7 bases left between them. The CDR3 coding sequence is TGTGCCAGCTCACCACAGAGCTTCTACAATGAGCAGTTCTTC. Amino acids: CASSPQSFYNEQFF.

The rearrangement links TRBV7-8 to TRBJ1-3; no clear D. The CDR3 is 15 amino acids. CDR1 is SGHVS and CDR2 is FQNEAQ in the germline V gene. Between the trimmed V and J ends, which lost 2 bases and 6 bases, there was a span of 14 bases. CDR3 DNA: TGTGCCAGCAGCTTATCGGGCGCTCTTGAAAACACCATATATTTT. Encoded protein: CASSLSGALENTIYF.

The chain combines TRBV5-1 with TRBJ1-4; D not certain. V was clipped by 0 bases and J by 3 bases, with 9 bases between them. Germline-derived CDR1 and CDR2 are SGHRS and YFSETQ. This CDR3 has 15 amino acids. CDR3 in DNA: TGCGCCAGCAGCTTGGATTGGCAGTCTAATGAAAAACTGTTTTTT. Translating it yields CASSLDWQSNEKLFF.

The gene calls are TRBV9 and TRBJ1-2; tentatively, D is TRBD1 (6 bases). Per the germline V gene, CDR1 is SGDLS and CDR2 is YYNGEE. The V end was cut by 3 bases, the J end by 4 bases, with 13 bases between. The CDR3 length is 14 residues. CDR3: CASSERGTSYGYTF. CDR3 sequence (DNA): TGTGCCAGCAGCGAGAGGGGGACTAGCTATGGCTACACCTTC. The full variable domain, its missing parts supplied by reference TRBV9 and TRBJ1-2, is DSGVTQTPKHLITATGQRVTLRCSPRSGDLSVYWYQQSLDQGLQFLIQYYNGEERAKGNILERFSAQQFPDLHSELNLSSLELGDSALYFCASSERGTSYGYTFGSGTRLTVV.

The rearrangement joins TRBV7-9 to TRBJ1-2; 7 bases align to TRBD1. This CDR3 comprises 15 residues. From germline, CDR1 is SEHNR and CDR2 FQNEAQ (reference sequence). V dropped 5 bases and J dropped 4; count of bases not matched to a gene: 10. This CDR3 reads CASSPTGPSAYGYTF. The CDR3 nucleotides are TGTGCCAGCAGCCCGACAGGGCCTTCTGCCTATGGCTACACCTTC.

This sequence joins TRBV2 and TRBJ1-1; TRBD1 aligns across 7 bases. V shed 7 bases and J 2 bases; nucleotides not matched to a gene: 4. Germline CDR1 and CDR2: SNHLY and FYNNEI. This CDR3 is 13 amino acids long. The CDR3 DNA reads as TGTGCCAGCACTAGACAGGGAAACACTGAAGCTTTCTTT. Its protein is CASTRQGNTEAFF. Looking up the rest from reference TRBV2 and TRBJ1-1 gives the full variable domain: EPEVTQTPSHQVTQMGQEVILRCVPISNHLYFYWYRQILGQKVEFLVSFYNNEISEKSEIFDDQFSVERPDGSNFTLKIRSTKLEDSAMYFCASTRQGNTEAFFGQGTRLTVV.

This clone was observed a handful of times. DNA for the CDR3: TGTGCCAGCAGCGTAGGGGGGTTGGGACTTAGCAAGACCTACAATGAGCAGTTCTTC. This codes for CASSVGGLGLSKTYNEQFF. The J gene is TRBJ2-1, the V gene TRBV9; maybe TRBD2 (6 bases). The CDR3 covers 19 residues. V lost 0 bases, J lost 2 bases, and 21 bases lay in between. The germline V gene has CDR1 SGDLS and CDR2 YYNGEE.

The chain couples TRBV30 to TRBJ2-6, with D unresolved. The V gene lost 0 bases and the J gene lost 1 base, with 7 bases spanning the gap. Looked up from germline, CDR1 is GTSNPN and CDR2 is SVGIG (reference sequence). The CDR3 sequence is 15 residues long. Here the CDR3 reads CAWSVLRSGANVLTF. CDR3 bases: TGTGCCTGGAGTGTACTAAGGTCTGGGGCCAACGTCCTGACTTTC. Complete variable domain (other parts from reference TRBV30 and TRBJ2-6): SQTIHQWPATLVQPVGSPLSLECTVEGTSNPNLYWYRQAAGRGLQLLFYSVGIGQISSEVPQNLSASRPQDRQFILSSKKLLLSDSGFYLCAWSVLRSGANVLTFGAGSRLTVL.

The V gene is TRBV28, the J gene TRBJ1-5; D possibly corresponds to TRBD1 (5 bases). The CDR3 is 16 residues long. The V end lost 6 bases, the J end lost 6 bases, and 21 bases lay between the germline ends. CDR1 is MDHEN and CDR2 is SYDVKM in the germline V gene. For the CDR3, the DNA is TGTGCCAGCAGATCACCTAGGGCCCAGGGCCGTCAGCCCCAGCATTTT. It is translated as CASRSPRAQGRQPQHF.

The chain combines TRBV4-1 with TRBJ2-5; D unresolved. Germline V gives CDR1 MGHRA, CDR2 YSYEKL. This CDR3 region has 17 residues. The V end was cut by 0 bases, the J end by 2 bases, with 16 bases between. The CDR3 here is CASSQDHFLPSQETQYF. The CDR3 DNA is TGCGCCAGCAGCCAAGATCATTTTCTTCCGAGTCAAGAGACCCAGTACTTC.

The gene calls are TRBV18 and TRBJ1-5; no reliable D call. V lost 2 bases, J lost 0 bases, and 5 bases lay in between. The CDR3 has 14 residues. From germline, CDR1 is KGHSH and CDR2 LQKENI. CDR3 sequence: CASSPGNSNQPQHF. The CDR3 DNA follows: TGTGCCAGCTCACCAGGGAATAGCAATCAGCCCCAGCATTTT.

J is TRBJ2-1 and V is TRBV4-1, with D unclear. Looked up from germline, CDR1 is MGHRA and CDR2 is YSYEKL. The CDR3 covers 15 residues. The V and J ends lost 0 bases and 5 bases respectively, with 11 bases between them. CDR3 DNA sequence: TGCGCCAGCAGCCAAGATTATCCAGGCAACAATGAGCAGTTCTTC. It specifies CASSQDYPGNNEQFF.

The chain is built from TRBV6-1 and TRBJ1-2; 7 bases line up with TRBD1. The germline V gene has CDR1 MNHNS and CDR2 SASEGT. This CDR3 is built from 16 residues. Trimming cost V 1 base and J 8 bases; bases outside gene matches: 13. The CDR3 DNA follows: TGTGCCAGCAGTGAAGACTTTAATAAGAGGGGGCAAGGCTACACCTTC. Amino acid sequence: CASSEDFNKRGQGYTF.

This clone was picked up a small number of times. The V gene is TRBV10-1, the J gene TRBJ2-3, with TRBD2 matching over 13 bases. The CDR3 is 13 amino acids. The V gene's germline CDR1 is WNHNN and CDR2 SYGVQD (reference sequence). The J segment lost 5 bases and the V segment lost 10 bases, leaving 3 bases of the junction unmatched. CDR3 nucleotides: TGCGCCACCGGACTAGCGGGAGAAGATACGCAGTATTTT. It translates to CATGLAGEDTQYF.

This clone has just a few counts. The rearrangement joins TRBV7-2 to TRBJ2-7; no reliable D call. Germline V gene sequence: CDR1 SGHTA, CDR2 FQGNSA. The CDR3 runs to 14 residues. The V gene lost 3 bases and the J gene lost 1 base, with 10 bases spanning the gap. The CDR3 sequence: CASSLTPTSYEQYF. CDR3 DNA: TGTGCCAGCAGCTTGACTCCTACATCCTACGAGCAGTACTTC.

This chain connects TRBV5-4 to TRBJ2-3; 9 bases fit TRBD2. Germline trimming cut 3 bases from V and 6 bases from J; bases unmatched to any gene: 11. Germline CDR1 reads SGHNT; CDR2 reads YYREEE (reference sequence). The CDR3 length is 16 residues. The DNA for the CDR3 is TGTGCCAGCAGCTCGCCATCCGCGGGAGGGCGGGATACGCAGTATTTT. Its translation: CASSSPSAGGRDTQYF. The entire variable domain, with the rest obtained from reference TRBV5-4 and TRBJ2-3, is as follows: ETGVTQSPTHLIKTRGQQVTLRCSSQSGHNTVSWYQQALGQGPQFIFQYYREEENGRGNFPPRFSGLQFPNYSSELNVNALELDDSALYLCASSSPSAGGRDTQYFGPGTRLTVL.